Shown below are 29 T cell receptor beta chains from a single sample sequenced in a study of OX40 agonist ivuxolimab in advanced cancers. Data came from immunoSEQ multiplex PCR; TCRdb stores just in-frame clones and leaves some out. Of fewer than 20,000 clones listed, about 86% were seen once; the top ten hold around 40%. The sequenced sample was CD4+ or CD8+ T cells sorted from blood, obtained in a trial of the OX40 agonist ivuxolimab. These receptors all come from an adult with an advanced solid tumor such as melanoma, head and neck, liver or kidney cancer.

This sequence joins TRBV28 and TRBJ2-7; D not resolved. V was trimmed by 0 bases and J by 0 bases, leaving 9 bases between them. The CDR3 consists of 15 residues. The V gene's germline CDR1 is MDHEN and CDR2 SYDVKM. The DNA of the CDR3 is TGTGCCAGCAGTTTATGGGACCGAAGCTCCTACGAGCAGTACTTC. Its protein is CASSLWDRSSYEQYF.

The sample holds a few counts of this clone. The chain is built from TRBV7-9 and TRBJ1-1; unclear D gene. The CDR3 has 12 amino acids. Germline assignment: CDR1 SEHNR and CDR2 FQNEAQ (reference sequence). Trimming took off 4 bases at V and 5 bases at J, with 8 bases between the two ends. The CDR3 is CASSSGYTEAFF. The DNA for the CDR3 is TGTGCCAGCAGCTCTGGATATACTGAAGCTTTCTTT.

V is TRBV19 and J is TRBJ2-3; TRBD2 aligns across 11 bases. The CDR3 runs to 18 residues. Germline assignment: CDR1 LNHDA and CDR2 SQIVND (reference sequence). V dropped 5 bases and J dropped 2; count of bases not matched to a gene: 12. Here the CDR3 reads CASSYSGGARYPTDTQYF. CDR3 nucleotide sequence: TGTGCCAGTAGTTATAGCGGGGGGGCACGATACCCCACAGATACGCAGTATTTT.

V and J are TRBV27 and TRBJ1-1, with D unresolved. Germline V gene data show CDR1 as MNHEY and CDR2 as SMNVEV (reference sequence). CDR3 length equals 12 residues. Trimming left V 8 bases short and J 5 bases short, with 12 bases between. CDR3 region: CASGFSGTEAFF. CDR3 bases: TGTGCCAGCGGATTCTCGGGGACTGAAGCTTTCTTT.

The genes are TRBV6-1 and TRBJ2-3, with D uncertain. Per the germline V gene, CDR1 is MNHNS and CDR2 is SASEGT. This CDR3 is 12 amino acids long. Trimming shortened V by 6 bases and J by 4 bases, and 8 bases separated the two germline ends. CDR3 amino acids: CASRAVSDTQYF. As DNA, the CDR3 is TGTGCCAGCAGGGCAGTATCAGATACGCAGTATTTT.

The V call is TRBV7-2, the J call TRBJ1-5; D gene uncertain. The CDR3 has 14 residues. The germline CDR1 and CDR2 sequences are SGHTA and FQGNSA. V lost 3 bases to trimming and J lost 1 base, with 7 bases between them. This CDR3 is CASSLLGSNQPQHF. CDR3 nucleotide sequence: TGTGCCAGCAGCTTGCTAGGGAGCAATCAGCCCCAGCATTTT.

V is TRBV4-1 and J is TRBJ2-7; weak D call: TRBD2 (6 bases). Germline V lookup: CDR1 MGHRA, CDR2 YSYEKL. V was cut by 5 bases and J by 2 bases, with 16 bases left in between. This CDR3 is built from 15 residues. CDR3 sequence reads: CASSSSGGRTYEQYF. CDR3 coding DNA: TGCGCCAGCAGCTCCAGTGGGGGGAGGACCTACGAGCAGTACTTC.

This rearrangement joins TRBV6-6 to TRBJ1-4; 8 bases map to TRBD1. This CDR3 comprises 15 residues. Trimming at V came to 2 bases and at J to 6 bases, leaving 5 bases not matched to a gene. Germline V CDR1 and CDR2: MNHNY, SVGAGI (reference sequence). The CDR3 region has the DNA TGTGCCAGCAGTTACACGGACAGGGCCTATGAAAAACTGTTTTTT. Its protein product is CASSYTDRAYEKLFF.

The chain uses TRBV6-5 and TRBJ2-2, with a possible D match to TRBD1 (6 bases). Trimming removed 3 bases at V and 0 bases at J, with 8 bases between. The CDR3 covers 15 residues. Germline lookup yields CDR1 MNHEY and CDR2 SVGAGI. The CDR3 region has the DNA TGTGCCAGCAGTTATTCAGGGGCGAACACCGGGGAGCTGTTTTTT. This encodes CASSYSGANTGELFF.

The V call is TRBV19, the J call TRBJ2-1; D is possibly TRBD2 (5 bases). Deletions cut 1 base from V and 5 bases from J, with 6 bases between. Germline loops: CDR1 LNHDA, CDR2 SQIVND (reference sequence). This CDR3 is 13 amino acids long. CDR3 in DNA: TGTGCCAGTAGTATAGTCGGGAACAATGAGCAGTTCTTC. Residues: CASSIVGNNEQFF. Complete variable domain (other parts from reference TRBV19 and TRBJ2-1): DGGITQSPKYLFRKEGQNVTLSCEQNLNHDAMYWYRQDPGQGLRLIYYSQIVNDFQKGDIAEGYSVSREKKESFPLTVTSAQKNPTAFYLCASSIVGNNEQFFGPGTRLTVL.

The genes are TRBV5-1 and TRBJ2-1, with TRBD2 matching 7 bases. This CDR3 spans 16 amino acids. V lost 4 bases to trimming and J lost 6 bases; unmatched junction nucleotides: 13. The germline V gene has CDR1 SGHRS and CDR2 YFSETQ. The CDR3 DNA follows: TGCGCCAGCAGCCGTGGGCGGGGGACGCCTGGCAATGAGCAGTTCTTC. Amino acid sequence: CASSRGRGTPGNEQFF.

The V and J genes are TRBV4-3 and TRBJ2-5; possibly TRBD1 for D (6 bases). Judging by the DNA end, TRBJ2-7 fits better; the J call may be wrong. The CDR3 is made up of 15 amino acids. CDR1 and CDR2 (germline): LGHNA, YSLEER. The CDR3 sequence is CASSQEIRDNYEQYF. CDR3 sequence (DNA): TGCGCCAGCAGCCAAGAGATTCGGGACAACTACGAGCAGTACTTC.

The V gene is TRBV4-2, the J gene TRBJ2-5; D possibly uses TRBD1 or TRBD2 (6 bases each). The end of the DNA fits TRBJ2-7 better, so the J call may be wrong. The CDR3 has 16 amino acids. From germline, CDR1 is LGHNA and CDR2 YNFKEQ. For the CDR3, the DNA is TGTGCCAGCAGCCAAGATGCAGACAGGAGGGTTTACGAGCAGTACTTC. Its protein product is CASSQDADRRVYEQYF.

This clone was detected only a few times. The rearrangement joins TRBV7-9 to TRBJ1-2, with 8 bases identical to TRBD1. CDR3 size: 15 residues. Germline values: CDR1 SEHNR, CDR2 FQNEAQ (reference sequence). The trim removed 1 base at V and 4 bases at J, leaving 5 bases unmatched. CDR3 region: CASSLGKQGVYGYTF. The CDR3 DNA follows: TGTGCCAGCAGCTTAGGAAAACAGGGGGTCTATGGCTACACCTTC. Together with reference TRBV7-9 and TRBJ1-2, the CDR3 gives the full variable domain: DTGVSQNPRHKITKRGQNVTFRCDPISEHNRLYWYRQTLGQGPEFLTYFQNEAQLEKSRLLSDRFSAERPKGSFSTLEIQRTEQGDSAMYLCASSLGKQGVYGYTFGSGTRLTVV.

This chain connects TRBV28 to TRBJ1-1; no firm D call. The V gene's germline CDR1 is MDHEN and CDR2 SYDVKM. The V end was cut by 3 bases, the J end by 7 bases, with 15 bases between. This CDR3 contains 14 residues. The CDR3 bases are TGTGCCAGCAGTTTGGGCCAGTTCAACTATGAAGCTTTCTTT. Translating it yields CASSLGQFNYEAFF. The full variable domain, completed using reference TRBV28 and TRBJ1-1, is DVKVTQSSRYLVKRTGEKVFLECVQDMDHENMFWYRQDPGLGLRLIYFSYDVKMKEKGDIPEGYSVSREKKERFSLILESASTNQTSMYLCASSLGQFNYEAFFGQGTRLTVV.

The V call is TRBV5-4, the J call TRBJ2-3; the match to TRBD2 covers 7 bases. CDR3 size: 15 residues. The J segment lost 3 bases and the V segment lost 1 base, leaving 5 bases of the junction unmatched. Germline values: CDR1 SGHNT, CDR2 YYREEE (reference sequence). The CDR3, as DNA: TGTGCCAGCAGCTTGTCCGCGGGGGAAACAGATACGCAGTATTTT. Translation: CASSLSAGETDTQYF. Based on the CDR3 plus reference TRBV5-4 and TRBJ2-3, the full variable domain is ETGVTQSPTHLIKTRGQQVTLRCSSQSGHNTVSWYQQALGQGPQFIFQYYREEENGRGNFPPRFSGLQFPNYSSELNVNALELDDSALYLCASSLSAGETDTQYFGPGTRLTVL.

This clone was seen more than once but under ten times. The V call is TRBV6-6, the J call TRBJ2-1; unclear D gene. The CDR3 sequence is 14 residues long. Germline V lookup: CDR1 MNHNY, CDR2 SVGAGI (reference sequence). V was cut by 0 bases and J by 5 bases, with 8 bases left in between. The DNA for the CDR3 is TGTGCCAGCAGTTACTCTGGAAACAACAATGAGCAGTTCTTC. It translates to CASSYSGNNNEQFF.

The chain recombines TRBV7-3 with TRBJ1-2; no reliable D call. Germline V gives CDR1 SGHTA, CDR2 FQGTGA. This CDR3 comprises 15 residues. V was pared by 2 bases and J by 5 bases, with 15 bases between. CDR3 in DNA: TGTGCCAGCAGCTTAGGGCAGGAACTTTGTTATGGCTACACCTTC. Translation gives CASSLGQELCYGYTF.

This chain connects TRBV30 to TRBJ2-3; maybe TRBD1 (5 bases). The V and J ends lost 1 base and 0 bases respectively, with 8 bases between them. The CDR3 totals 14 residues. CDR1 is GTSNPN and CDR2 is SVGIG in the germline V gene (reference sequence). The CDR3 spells CAWSAGASTDTQYF. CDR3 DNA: TGTGCCTGGAGTGCTGGGGCTAGCACAGATACGCAGTATTTT.

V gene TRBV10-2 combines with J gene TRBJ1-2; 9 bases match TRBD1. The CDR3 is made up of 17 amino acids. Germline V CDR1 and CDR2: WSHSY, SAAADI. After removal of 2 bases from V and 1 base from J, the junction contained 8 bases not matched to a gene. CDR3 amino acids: CASSEGDRGRGNYGYTF. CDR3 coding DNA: TGCGCCAGCAGTGAGGGCGACAGGGGGAGAGGTAACTATGGCTACACCTTC.

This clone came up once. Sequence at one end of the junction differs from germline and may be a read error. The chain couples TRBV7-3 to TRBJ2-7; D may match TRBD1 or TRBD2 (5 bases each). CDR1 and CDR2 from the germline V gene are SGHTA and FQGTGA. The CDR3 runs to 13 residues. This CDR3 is CASSLGYGTVPHF. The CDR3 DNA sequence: TGTGCCAGCAGCTTGGGGTACGGGACCGTTCCGCACTTC. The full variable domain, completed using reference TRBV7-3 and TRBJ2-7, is GAGVSQTPSNKVTEKGKYVELRCDPISGHTALYWYRQSLGQGPEFLIYFQGTGAADDSGLPNDRFFAVRPEGSVSTLKIQRTERGDSAVYLCASSLGYGTVPHFGPGTRLTVT.

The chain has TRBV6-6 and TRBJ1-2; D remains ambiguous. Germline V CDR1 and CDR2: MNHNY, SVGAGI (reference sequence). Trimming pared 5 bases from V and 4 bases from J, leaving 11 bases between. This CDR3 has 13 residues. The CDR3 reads CASSGSVAYGYTF. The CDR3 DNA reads TGTGCCAGCAGTGGGTCTGTAGCCTATGGCTACACCTTC.

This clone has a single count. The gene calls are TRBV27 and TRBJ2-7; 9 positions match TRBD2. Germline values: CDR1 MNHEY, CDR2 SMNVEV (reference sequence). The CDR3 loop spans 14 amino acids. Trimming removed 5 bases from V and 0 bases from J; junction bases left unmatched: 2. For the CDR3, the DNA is TGTGCCAGCAGTGCGGGGGGGACCTCCTACGAGCAGTACTTC. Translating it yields CASSAGGTSYEQYF.

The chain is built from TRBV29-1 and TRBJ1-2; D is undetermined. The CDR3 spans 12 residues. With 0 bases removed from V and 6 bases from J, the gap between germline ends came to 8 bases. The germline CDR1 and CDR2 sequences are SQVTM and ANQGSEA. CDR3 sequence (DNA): TGCAGCGTTGAAGACATAAGGGATGGCTACACCTTC. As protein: CSVEDIRDGYTF.

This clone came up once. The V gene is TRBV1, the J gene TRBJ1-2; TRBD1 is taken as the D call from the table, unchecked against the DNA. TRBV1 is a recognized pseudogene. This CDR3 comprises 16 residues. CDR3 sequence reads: CTSSQTCSRGFYGYTF. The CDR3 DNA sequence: TGCACCAGCAGCCAGACATGTTCCAGGGGTTTTTATGGCTACACCTTC.

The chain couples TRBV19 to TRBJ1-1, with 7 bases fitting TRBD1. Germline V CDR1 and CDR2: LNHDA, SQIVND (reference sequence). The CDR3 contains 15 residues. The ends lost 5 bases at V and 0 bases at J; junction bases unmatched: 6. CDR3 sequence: CASSAGQQMNTEAFF. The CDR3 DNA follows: TGTGCCAGTAGTGCGGGACAGCAGATGAACACTGAAGCTTTCTTT.

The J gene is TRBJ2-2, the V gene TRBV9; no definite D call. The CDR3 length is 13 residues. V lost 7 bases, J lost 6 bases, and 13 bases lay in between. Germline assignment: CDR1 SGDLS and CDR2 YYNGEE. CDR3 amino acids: CASSISDSGELFF. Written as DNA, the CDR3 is TGTGCCAGCTCTATATCCGACTCCGGGGAGCTGTTTTTT.

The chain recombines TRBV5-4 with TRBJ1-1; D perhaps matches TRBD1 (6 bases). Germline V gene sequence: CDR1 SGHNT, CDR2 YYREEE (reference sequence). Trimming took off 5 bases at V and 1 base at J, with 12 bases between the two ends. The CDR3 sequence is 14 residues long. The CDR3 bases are TGTGCCAGCAGATTCAGGGGTGGGAACACTGAAGCTTTCTTT. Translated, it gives CASRFRGGNTEAFF.

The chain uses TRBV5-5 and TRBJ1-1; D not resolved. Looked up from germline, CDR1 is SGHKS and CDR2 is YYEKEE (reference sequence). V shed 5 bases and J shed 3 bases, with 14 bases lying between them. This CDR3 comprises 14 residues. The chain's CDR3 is CASRISRADTEAFF. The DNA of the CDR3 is TGTGCCAGCAGAATCAGTAGGGCAGACACTGAAGCTTTCTTT.